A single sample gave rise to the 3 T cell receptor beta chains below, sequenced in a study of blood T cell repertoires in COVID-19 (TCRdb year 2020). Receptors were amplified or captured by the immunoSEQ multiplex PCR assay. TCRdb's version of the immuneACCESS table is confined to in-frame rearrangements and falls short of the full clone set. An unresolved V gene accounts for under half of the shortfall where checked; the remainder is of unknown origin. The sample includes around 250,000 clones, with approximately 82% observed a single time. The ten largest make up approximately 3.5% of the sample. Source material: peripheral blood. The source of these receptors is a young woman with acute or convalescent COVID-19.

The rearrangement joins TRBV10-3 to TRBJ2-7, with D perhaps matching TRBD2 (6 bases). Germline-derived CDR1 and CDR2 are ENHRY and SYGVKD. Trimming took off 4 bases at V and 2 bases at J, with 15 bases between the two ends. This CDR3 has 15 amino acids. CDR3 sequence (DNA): TGTGCCATCAGTGGTTTCGAAGGCGGGGCCTACGAGCAGTACTTC. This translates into CAISGFEGGAYEQYF.

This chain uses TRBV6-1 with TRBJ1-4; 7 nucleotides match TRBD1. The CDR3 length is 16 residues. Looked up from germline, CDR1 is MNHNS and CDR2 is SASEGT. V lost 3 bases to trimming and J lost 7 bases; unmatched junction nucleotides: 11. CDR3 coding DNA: TGTGCCAGCAGTGATCGACAGGGTCCTATAAGTGAAAAACTGTTTTTT. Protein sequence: CASSDRQGPISEKLFF.

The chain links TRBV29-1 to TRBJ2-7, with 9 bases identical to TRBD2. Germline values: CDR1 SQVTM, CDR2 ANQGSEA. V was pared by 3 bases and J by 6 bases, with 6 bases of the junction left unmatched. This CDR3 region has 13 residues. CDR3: CSVEREGPSEQYF. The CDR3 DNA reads TGCAGCGTTGAGCGGGAGGGACCCAGCGAGCAGTACTTC.